Listed below are T cell receptor beta chains from one sample, sequenced in a study of cytomegalovirus exposure and HLA in healthy donors. Some clones are missing from TCRdb's copy, which holds only in-frame ones; the method was immunoSEQ multiplex PCR. This sample's table reports approximately 60,000 clones. Sequencing was done on a sample of PBMCs. All receptors derive from a man aged 25 to 40 in good health and CMV-seropositive. Each CDR3 is given with its conserved first and last residue. A D gene is named only where the DNA matches it firmly.

V: TRBV5-1; J: TRBJ2-7; D: NA; DNA: TGCGCCAGCAGCTGGAGGGGATCCTACGAGCAGTACTTC; CDR3: CASSWRGSYEQYF
V: TRBV2; J: TRBJ2-7; D: NA; DNA: TGTGCCAGCGTCAGGTGGGGAAGCGGCTACGAGCAGTACTTC; CDR3: CASVRWGSGYEQYF
V: TRBV10-3; J: TRBJ2-1; D: TRBD1; DNA: TGTGCCATCAGTCTAGCGGGACAGGGGGCCGACAATGAGCAGTTCTTC; CDR3: CAISLAGQGADNEQFF
V: TRBV5-1; J: TRBJ2-7; D: TRBD1; DNA: TGCGCCAGCAGCGCCCGGGACAGGGGTTACGAGCAGTACTTC; CDR3: CASSARDRGYEQYF
V: TRBV19; J: TRBJ1-1; D: TRBD1; DNA: TGTGCCAGTAGGACAGGGGAGGACACTGAAGCTTTCTTT; CDR3: CASRTGEDTEAFF
V: TRBV9; J: TRBJ2-7; D: NA; DNA: TGTGCCAGCAGCCCTTGGGCTAGCGCCTCCTACGAGCAGTACTTC; CDR3: CASSPWASASYEQYF
V: TRBV11-2; J: TRBJ2-7; D: TRBD1; DNA: TGTGCCAGCAGCTTAGAAACAGGGGGTGCCCACGAGCAGTACTTC; CDR3: CASSLETGGAHEQYF
V: TRBV7-2; J: TRBJ2-7; D: TRBD2; DNA: TGTGCCAGCAGCCCTTTAAACGGGAGGGGCTACGAGCAGTACTTC; CDR3: CASSPLNGRGYEQYF
V: TRBV6-8; J: TRBJ2-2; D: TRBD2; DNA: TGTGCCAGCAGTCCCGGGACTAGCGGGAGTGAGCTGTTTTTT; CDR3: CASSPGTSGSELFF
V: TRBV30; J: TRBJ1-1; D: TRBD1; DNA: TGTGCCTGGAGCCCGGGACAGGGGGCCGAAGCTTTCTTT; CDR3: CAWSPGQGAEAFF
V: TRBV4-2; J: TRBJ2-3; D: TRBD2; DNA: TGTGCCAGCAGCCAAGTCAATCTAGCGGAAAGCACAGATACGCAGTATTTT; CDR3: CASSQVNLAESTDTQYF
V: TRBV5-5; J: TRBJ1-2; D: NA; DNA: TGTGCCAGCAGCTCAACCTCAGGGTCTCTAACAGGTAGCTACACCTTC; CDR3: CASSSTSGSLTGSYTF
V: TRBV7-9; J: TRBJ2-3; D: NA; DNA: TGTGCCAGCAGCTCAGGTAGAGATACGCAGTATTTT; CDR3: CASSSGRDTQYF
V: TRBV6-1; J: TRBJ2-7; D: NA; DNA: TGTGCCGGGGCCCGGGACACCTACGAGCAGTACTTC; CDR3: CAGARDTYEQYF
V: TRBV27; J: TRBJ2-3; D: TRBD2; DNA: TGTGCCAGCAGTTCTAGCGGGAGTGCAGATACGCAGTATTTT; CDR3: CASSSSGSADTQYF
V: TRBV9; J: TRBJ2-2; D: NA; DNA: TGTGCCAGCAGCGTATCTGTATCTACCGGGGAGCTGTTTTTT; CDR3: CASSVSVSTGELFF
V: TRBV30; J: TRBJ1-5; D: NA; DNA: TGTGCCTGGAGTGTAAGTGGACAGTTACATCAGCCCCAGCATTTT; CDR3: CAWSVSGQLHQPQHF
V: TRBV6-5; J: TRBJ1-3; D: NA; DNA: TGTGCCAGCAGTTTTCTGACAGGCGGCCCTGGAAACACCATATATTTT; CDR3: CASSFLTGGPGNTIYF
V: TRBV11-3; J: TRBJ1-1; D: NA; DNA: TGTGCCAGCAGCTTGAACAGGGACACTGAAGCTTTCTTT; CDR3: CASSLNRDTEAFF
V: TRBV6-5; J: TRBJ2-7; D: TRBD2; DNA: TGTGCCAGCGGAGAGCGGGGGGCCGAGCAGTACTTC; CDR3: CASGERGAEQYF
V: TRBV19; J: TRBJ1-1; D: NA; DNA: TGTGCCAGTAGTATGGGACTCAACACTGAAGCTTTCTTT; CDR3: CASSMGLNTEAFF
V: TRBV7-2; J: TRBJ2-5; D: TRBD1; DNA: TGTGCCAGCAGCTTACGGACAGGGCAAGAGACCCAGTACTTC; CDR3: CASSLRTGQETQYF
V: TRBV4-1; J: TRBJ2-7; D: NA; DNA: TGCGCCAGCAGCCAAGCCCAACTAGTTAGGGAGCAGTACTTC; CDR3: CASSQAQLVREQYF
V: TRBV7-2; J: TRBJ2-3; D: TRBD2; DNA: TGTGCCAGCAGCCTTGGGGTAGCGGGGGGGTACACAGGAACGCAGTATTTT; CDR3: CASSLGVAGGYTGTQYF
V: TRBV2; J: TRBJ1-5; D: TRBD1; DNA: TGTGCCAGCAGCTTACAGGGGTACGAAAGCAATCAGCCCCAGCATTTT; CDR3: CASSLQGYESNQPQHF
V: TRBV2; J: TRBJ1-2; D: NA; DNA: TGTGCCAGCATCAGGGGCTCAAATGGCTACACCTTC; CDR3: CASIRGSNGYTF
V: TRBV29-1; J: TRBJ2-7; D: TRBD1; DNA: TGCAGCGTTGAATTGGGGACAGGGGCCTACGAGCAGTACTTC; CDR3: CSVELGTGAYEQYF
V: TRBV30; J: TRBJ2-3; D: NA; DNA: TGTGCCTGCCAAGCCAGAAGCACGGGTACGCAGTATTTT; CDR3: CACQARSTGTQYF
V: TRBV19; J: TRBJ2-7; D: TRBD2; DNA: TGTGCCAGTGCTGCGGGAGGGCAAGCCTACGAGCAGTACTTC; CDR3: CASAAGGQAYEQYF
V: TRBV6-5; J: TRBJ1-4; D: TRBD1; DNA: TGTGCCAGCAGTTACTCGGGACAGGGGGCTCGAGAAAAACTGTTTTTT; CDR3: CASSYSGQGAREKLFF
V: TRBV11-3; J: TRBJ1-1; D: NA; DNA: TGTGCCAGCAGCCCATCTGAGGCGAGCGGTGAAGCTTTCTTT; CDR3: CASSPSEASGEAFF
V: TRBV11-2; J: TRBJ1-1; D: TRBD1; DNA: TGTGCCAGCAGCCCCAATCCCCAGACAGGGATTGGCTTT; CDR3: CASSPNPQTGIGF
V: TRBV30; J: TRBJ1-1; D: NA; DNA: TGTGCCTGGAGTGCAGTAGAGGGAGCTTTCTTT; CDR3: CAWSAVEGAFF
V: TRBV4-1; J: TRBJ2-1; D: NA; DNA: TGCGCCAGCAGACAGGGCTCCTACAATGAGCAGTTCTTC; CDR3: CASRQGSYNEQFF
V: TRBV5-1; J: TRBJ2-5; D: TRBD2; DNA: TGCGCCAGCAGCTTAGGGCTAGCGGAACAAGAGAACCAGTACTTC; CDR3: CASSLGLAEQENQYF
V: TRBV6-1; J: TRBJ1-1; D: NA; DNA: TGTGCCAGCCGACCTAGAAGGATATTGAACACTGAAGCTTTCTTT; CDR3: CASRPRRILNTEAFF
V: TRBV27; J: TRBJ1-6; D: NA; DNA: TGTGCCAGCACTCCTTCGGGGGAAATATATAATTCACCCCTACACTTT; CDR3: CASTPSGEIYNSPLHF
V: TRBV4-2; J: TRBJ2-3; D: TRBD2; DNA: TGTGCCAGCAGCCAAGTGACTAGCGGGGGGGGCACAGATACGCAGTATTTT; CDR3: CASSQVTSGGGTDTQYF
V: TRBV7-8; J: TRBJ2-2; D: TRBD1; DNA: TGTGCCAGCAGCGCCGGGACAGGGTTAGGTACCGGGGAGCTGTTTTTT; CDR3: CASSAGTGLGTGELFF
V: TRBV30; J: TRBJ2-1; D: NA; DNA: TGTGCCTGGAGTGTGGACATCTACAATGAGCAGTTCTTC; CDR3: CAWSVDIYNEQFF
V: TRBV10-3; J: TRBJ2-1; D: NA; DNA: TGTGCCATCAGTGGACCGGACAGTCCACCCGCGGGTGAGCAGTTCTTC; CDR3: CAISGPDSPPAGEQFF
V: TRBV19; J: TRBJ1-5; D: TRBD1; DNA: TGTGCCAGTAGGAACAGGGGAGGCAATCAGCCCCAGCATTTT; CDR3: CASRNRGGNQPQHF